This TCR beta chain was obtained from a study of blood T cell repertoires in COVID-19. For the study at large: Samples taken during acute and convalescent COVID-19 were collected in the United States, Italy and Spain.

This clone was counted only a few times. The participants were between roughly 18 and 100 years old and came from some 23 US areas. Sequencing was performed with immunoSEQ multiplex PCR; in TCRdb, only in-frame clones are kept and a portion is missing. Here the sample spans about 160,000 clones, 83% being singletons. The sequence derives from a woman aged 45-65 years in a cohort exposed to, infected with or recovered from COVID-19 (not recorded which). Source material: PBMCs or T cells enriched from blood (not recorded which).

The DNA for the CDR3 is TGTGCCAGCAGTTCCGCGGGACGGTCCTACGAGCAGTACTTC. Its translation: CASSSAGRSYEQYF. V usage is TRBV6-5 and J usage is TRBJ2-7, with a possible D match to TRBD2 (6 bases). Germline assignment: CDR1 MNHEY and CDR2 SVGAGI. Trimming took 4 bases from V and 1 from J, leaving 11 bases between them. The CDR3 is made up of 14 amino acids.